This T cell receptor (beta chain) came from a study of tumor and adjacent non-tumor tissue in lung cancer. About the study: Samples averaged roughly 4.2 million productive TCRbeta reads each.

This sample's RNA came from whole unsorted tissue. More than 3 cm separated this lung sample from the edge of the tumor. This CDR3 spans 15 amino acids. The germline V gene encodes CDR1 WSHSY and CDR2 SAAADI. The library came from three nested PCR rounds adapted from ARM-PCR protocols. TCRdb re-analysed the multiplex PCR reads in MiXCR, keeping a single row per CDR3 protein. The sample yields 90,000 to 100,000 distinct CDR3 sequences, 80% seen once. Note on this clonotype: One end of the junction fails to match germline, which may point to a read error.

The chain carries TRBV10-2 and TRBJ2-2, with D maybe TRBD2 (6 bases). This TCR came from a man in his fifties or sixties with small cell lung cancer. The sample was distant non-tumor lung tissue. The CDR3 sequence is CASGPGLANTGELFF. CDR3 bases: TGCGCCAGCGGTCCGGGACTTGCGAACACCGGGGAACTGTTTTTT.